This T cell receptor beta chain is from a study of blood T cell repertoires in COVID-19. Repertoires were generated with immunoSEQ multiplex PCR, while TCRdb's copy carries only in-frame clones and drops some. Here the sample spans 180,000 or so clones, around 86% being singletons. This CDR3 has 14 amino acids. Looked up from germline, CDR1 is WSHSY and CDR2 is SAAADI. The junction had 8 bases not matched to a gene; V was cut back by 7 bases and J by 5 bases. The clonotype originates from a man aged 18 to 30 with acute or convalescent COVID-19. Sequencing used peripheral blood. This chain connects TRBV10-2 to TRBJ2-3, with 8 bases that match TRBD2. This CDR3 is CASTGGGLVDTQYF. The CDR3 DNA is TGCGCCAGCACGGGCGGGGGGCTGGTAGATACGCAGTATTTT.